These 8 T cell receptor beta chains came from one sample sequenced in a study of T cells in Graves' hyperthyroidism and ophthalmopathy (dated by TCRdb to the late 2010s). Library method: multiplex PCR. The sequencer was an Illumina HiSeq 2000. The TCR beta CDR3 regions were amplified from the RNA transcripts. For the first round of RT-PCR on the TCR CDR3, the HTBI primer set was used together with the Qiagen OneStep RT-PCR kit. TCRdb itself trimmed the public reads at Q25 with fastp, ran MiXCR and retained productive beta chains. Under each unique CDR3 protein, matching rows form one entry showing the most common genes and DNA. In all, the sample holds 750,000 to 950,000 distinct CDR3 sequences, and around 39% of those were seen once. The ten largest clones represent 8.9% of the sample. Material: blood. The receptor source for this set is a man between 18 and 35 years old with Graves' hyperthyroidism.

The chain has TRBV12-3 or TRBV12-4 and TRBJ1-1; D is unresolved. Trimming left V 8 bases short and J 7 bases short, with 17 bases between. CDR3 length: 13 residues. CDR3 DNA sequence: TGTGCCAGCTCCCCCGAGACACGGGTTGAAGCTTTCTTT. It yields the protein CASSPETRVEAFF.

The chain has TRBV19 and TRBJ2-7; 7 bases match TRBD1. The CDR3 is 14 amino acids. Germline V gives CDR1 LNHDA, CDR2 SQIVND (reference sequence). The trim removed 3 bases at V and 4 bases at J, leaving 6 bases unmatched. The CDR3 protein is CASSIYDRVYEQYF. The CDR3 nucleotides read TGTGCCAGTAGTATTTATGACAGGGTTTACGAGCAGTACTTC.

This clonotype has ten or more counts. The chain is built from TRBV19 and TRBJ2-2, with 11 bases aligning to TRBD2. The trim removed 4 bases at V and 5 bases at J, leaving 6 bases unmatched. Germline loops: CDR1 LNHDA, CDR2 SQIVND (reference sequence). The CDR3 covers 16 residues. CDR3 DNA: TGTGCCAGTAGTACCTTAGCGGGGGGGCCTACCGGGGAGCTGTTTTTT. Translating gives CASSTLAGGPTGELFF.

This CDR3 is CASSLILGAFYEQYF. In DNA, the CDR3 is TGTGCCAGCAGCCTGATATTGGGCGCCTTCTACGAGCAGTACTTC. This sequence joins TRBV11-3 and TRBJ2-7; D unresolved. The length of the CDR3 is 15 residues. V lost 5 bases and J lost 3, with 17 bases in between. The germline V gene encodes CDR1 SGHNT and CDR2 YENEEA.

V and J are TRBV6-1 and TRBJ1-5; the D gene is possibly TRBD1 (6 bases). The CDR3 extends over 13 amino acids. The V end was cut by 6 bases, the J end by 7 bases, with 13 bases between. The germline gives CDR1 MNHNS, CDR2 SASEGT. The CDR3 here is CASSRTAEQPQHF. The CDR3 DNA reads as TGTGCCAGCAGCCGGACAGCGGAGCAGCCCCAGCATTTT.

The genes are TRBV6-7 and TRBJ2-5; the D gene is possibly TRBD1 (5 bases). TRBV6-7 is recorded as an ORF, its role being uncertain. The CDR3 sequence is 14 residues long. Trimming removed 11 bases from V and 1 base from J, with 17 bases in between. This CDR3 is CAGYQGRIQETQYF. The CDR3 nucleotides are TGTGCCGGATACCAGGGCCGGATCCAAGAGACCCAGTACTTC.

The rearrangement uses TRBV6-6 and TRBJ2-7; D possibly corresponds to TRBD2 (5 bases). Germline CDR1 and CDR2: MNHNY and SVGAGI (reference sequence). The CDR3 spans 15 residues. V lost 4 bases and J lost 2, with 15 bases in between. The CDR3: CASSSPGMVTYEQYF. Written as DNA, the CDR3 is TGTGCCAGCAGTTCCCCGGGGATGGTCACCTACGAGCAGTACTTC.

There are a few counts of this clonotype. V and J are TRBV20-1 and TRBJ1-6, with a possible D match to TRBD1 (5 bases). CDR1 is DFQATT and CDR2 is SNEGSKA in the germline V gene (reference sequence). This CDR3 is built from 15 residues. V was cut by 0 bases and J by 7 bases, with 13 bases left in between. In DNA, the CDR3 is TGCAGTGCTAGAGAATTAACGGACACCAATTCACCCCTCCACTTT. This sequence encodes CSARELTDTNSPLHF.